These 13 T cell receptor beta chains came from one sample sequenced in a study of blood T cell repertoires in COVID-19. This table comes from immunoSEQ multiplex PCR, and its TCRdb copy is limited to in-frame clones, with some not included. This sample yields over 100,000 clones, of which about 87% are seen a single time; around 2.3% belongs to the top ten. The specimen sequenced was peripheral blood. The receptors were sampled from a man aged 45-65 years with active COVID-19.

This chain joins TRBV4-1 and TRBJ1-3, with D possibly being TRBD1 (6 bases). Germline V lookup: CDR1 MGHRA, CDR2 YSYEKL. The V gene lost 0 bases and the J gene lost 4 bases, with 25 bases spanning the gap. The CDR3 is made up of 20 amino acids. CDR3 coding DNA: TGCGCCAGCAGCCAAGATCCTCGAGGGCAGGGGAAAGGACGGGGAAACACCATATATTTT. Its protein product is CASSQDPRGQGKGRGNTIYF.

The chain links TRBV5-5 to TRBJ2-1; TRBD1 aligns across 7 bases. This CDR3 contains 15 residues. Germline values: CDR1 SGHKS, CDR2 YYEKEE (reference sequence). The trim removed 0 bases at V and 5 bases at J, leaving 5 bases unmatched. The CDR3 is CASSLVGQINNEQFF. For the CDR3, the DNA is TGTGCCAGCAGCTTGGTGGGACAGATAAACAATGAGCAGTTCTTC.

This rearrangement joins TRBV9 to TRBJ1-6, with 8 bases matching TRBD1. CDR3 length: 13 residues. Germline V gene lookup returns CDR1 SGDLS and CDR2 YYNGEE. V trimming: 3 bases; J trimming: 8 bases; junction bases outside the gene matches: 1. The CDR3 reads CASSATGDSPLHF. As DNA, the CDR3 is TGTGCCAGCAGCGCGACAGGGGATTCACCCCTCCACTTT.

The rearrangement uses TRBV5-1 and TRBJ2-5, with TRBD2 as a possible D gene (5 bases). This CDR3 contains 14 residues. With 2 bases removed from V and 5 bases from J, the gap between germline ends came to 13 bases. Germline CDR1 reads SGHRS; CDR2 reads YFSETQ. The CDR3 sequence: CASSLERGRETQYF. The DNA for the CDR3 is TGCGCCAGCAGCTTAGAACGGGGAAGGGAGACCCAGTACTTC.

V usage is TRBV12-3 or TRBV12-4 and J usage is TRBJ1-2; weak D call: TRBD1 (6 bases). Trimming took 3 bases from V and 4 from J, leaving 9 bases between them. This CDR3 is 13 amino acids long. The CDR3: CASSLGTRYGYTF. CDR3 DNA: TGTGCCAGCAGTTTGGGGACACGCTATGGCTACACCTTC.

The chain couples TRBV7-9 to TRBJ1-1; tentatively, D is TRBD1 (6 bases). Between the trimmed V and J ends, which lost 5 bases and 5 bases, there was a span of 15 bases. Germline V gives CDR1 SEHNR, CDR2 FQNEAQ (reference sequence). CDR3 length equals 14 residues. The CDR3, as DNA: TGTGCCAGCAGCCCAAACAGGGTTGATACTGAAGCTTTCTTT. Translating gives CASSPNRVDTEAFF.

V gene TRBV5-4 combines with J gene TRBJ1-3; 9 positions agree with TRBD1. V was clipped by 4 bases and J by 4 bases; unmatched bases: 12. This CDR3 region has 17 residues. Germline CDR1 is SGHNT and CDR2 is YYREEE (reference sequence). The CDR3 nucleotides read TGTGCCAGCAGCGCAGCACAACAGGGGGCATCGGGAAACACCATATATTTT. Protein: CASSAAQQGASGNTIYF.

The V and J genes are TRBV6-5 and TRBJ2-4; 15 bases are a match to TRBD2. The V and J ends lost 6 bases and 4 bases, in that order; junction bases with no gene match: 1. This CDR3 has 15 amino acids. CDR1 MNHEY and CDR2 SVGAGI come from the germline V gene. CDR3 in amino acids: CASRGLAGGKNIQYF. The CDR3 coding sequence is TGTGCCAGCAGAGGACTAGCGGGGGGGAAAAACATTCAGTACTTC.

This chain uses TRBV30 with TRBJ2-7, with TRBD2 matching over 8 bases. From germline, CDR1 is GTSNPN and CDR2 SVGIG (reference sequence). V lost 4 bases and J lost 2; bases outside the gene matches: 10. The CDR3 runs to 15 residues. The CDR3 coding sequence is TGTGCCTGGACTAAACGGGGGGGTGGGCCCTACGAGCAGTACTTC. This gives the protein CAWTKRGGGPYEQYF.

J is TRBJ2-1 and V is TRBV4-3; D gene unclear. The ends were cut back, 0 bases at V and 8 bases at J, with 14 bases in the middle. CDR1 and CDR2 from the germline V gene are LGHNA and YSLEER. This CDR3 comprises 15 residues. The CDR3 protein is CASSQDRSSSDEQFF. CDR3 DNA sequence: TGCGCCAGCAGCCAAGATCGGTCCTCATCCGATGAGCAGTTCTTC.

V and J are TRBV5-6 and TRBJ2-3; no clear D. The CDR3 spans 15 residues. Germline V gene lookup returns CDR1 SGHDT and CDR2 YYEEEE. V gave up 4 bases and J gave up 1 base, with 13 bases separating them. This chain's CDR3 is CASSPGRSRTDTQYF. The DNA for the CDR3 is TGTGCCAGCAGCCCGGGTCGGAGTCGCACAGATACGCAGTATTTT.

The chain uses TRBV19 and TRBJ2-2, with 10 bases identical to TRBD1. The CDR3 runs to 16 residues. With 7 bases clipped from V and 3 bases from J, the junction kept 8 bases outside the gene matches. Germline lookup yields CDR1 LNHDA and CDR2 SQIVND (reference sequence). This chain's CDR3 is CASINRDRGHTGELFF. The CDR3 region has the DNA TGTGCCAGTATCAACCGGGACAGGGGCCACACCGGGGAGCTGTTTTTT.

This chain links TRBV6-5 with TRBJ2-7, with a tentative D call TRBD2 (6 bases). The germline V gene encodes CDR1 MNHEY and CDR2 SVGAGI. V lost 7 bases and J lost 1, with 17 bases in between. The CDR3 contains 15 residues. CDR3 nucleotide sequence: TGTGCCAGCACCCCCGGGACTCGCTCTTCCTACGAGCAGTACTTC. It encodes CASTPGTRSSYEQYF.